A selection of T cell receptor beta chains follows, all from one sample in a study of regulatory T cells in long-lasting Graves disease. TCRdb recomputed calls from the multiplex PCR reads with MiXCR, one row per CDR3 protein. Of 310,000 or so distinct CDR3 sequences listed, around 19% are singletons. The input for sequencing was peripheral blood mononuclear cells (PBMCs), taken when the disease was refractory, from a patient treated with antithyroid drugs. These receptor sequences come from a female donor with Graves disease. Each CDR3 is given with its conserved first and last residue. A D gene is named only where the DNA matches it firmly. A clone size is listed for some rows: how often the clone was seen (once, few, many), or a class if it is expanded.

J gene	D gene	clone size	V gene	CDR3 DNA	CDR3 protein
TRBJ1-1	TRBD1	many	TRBV12-3/TRBV12-4	TGTGCCAGCAGTTCCCGGACAGGGCCGACTGAAGCTTTCTTT	CASSSRTGPTEAFF
TRBJ1-2	TRBD1	few	TRBV6-5	TGTGCCAGCAGTTACGTGACAGGGGTGGATGGCTACACCTTC	CASSYVTGVDGYTF
TRBJ1-5	-	many	TRBV5-5	TGTGCCAGCAGCTACAGTCACAATCAGCCCCAGCATTTT	CASSYSHNQPQHF
TRBJ1-1	-	-	TRBV12-3/TRBV12-4	TGTGCCAGCAGTTTGACAATTGAAGCTTTCTTT	CASSLTIEAFF
TRBJ2-5	-	many	TRBV29-1	TGCAGCGTTGAAGGACAGGTACAAGAGACCCAGTACTTC	CSVEGQVQETQYF
TRBJ2-7	-	many	TRBV12-3/TRBV12-4	TGTGCCAGCAGTTTAAATCAGGGGTACTACGAGCAGTACTTC	CASSLNQGYYEQYF
TRBJ2-3	TRBD2	-	TRBV2	TGTGCCAGCAGTGAAGATCGGGGGAGGGCCGGAGATACGCAGTATTTT	CASSEDRGRAGDTQYF
TRBJ2-7	-	many	TRBV6-5	TGTGCCAGCAGTTACCCGGAAGTCCCTCAGCAGTACTTC	CASSYPEVPQQYF
TRBJ1-5	-	few	TRBV5-1	TGCGCCAGCAGCTTGCTCCCCGGATATAGCAATCAGCCCCAGCATTTT	CASSLLPGYSNQPQHF
TRBJ1-2	-	few	TRBV28	TGTGCCAGCAGTTTATGGGCCGAGTTCGGACGGGGTGAGGACTACACCTTC	CASSLWAEFGRGEDYTF
TRBJ1-5	-	many	TRBV27	TGTGCCAGCAGTTTAGGTTTTGAGGGGTTGGGTCAGCCCCAGCATTTT	CASSLGFEGLGQPQHF
TRBJ1-1	-	many	TRBV6-1	TGTGCCAGCAACCATGGGCGAAAAGCTTTCTTT	CASNHGRKAFF
TRBJ1-1	-	many	TRBV9	TGTGCCAGCAGCGTAGGGGCGGGGTACGGCACTGAAGCTTTCTTT	CASSVGAGYGTEAFF
TRBJ2-7	TRBD1	many	TRBV20-1	TGCAGTGCTAGACAGGGGGCGGATTACGAGCAGTACTTC	CSARQGADYEQYF
TRBJ2-7	-	many	TRBV27	TGTGCCAGCAGTTTGGGTAACTCCTACGAGCAGTACTTC	CASSLGNSYEQYF
TRBJ2-4	-	many	TRBV12-3/TRBV12-4	TGTGCCAGCAGTAGTACAGGGCTTTGGGGAAACATTCAGTACTTC	CASSSTGLWGNIQYF
TRBJ2-6	-	many	TRBV7-2	TGTGCCAGCAGCCCGAGGGTGGAAGCTGGGGCCAACGTCCTGACTTTC	CASSPRVEAGANVLTF
TRBJ2-5	TRBD1	many	TRBV7-2	TGTGCCAGCAGCTCCGCAGGGGGCTCGTGGGAGACCCAGTACTTC	CASSSAGGSWETQYF
TRBJ1-5	TRBD1	many	TRBV28	TGTGCCAGCAGTCCCGACAGGGAAGTTTGGCAGCCCCAGCATTTT	CASSPDREVWQPQHF
TRBJ1-6	-	-	TRBV9	TGTGCCAGCTCGAGGGATGGGTCACCCCTCCACTTT	CASSRDGSPLHF
TRBJ2-7	-	many	TRBV7-9	TGTGCCAGCAGCATCGTAACTGCGGGGGAGCAGTACTTC	CASSIVTAGEQYF
TRBJ2-5	-	few	TRBV3-1	TGTGCCAGCAGCCAAGAGGTTTGGGGCAGGGGAGGAGAGACCCAGTACTTC	CASSQEVWGRGGETQYF
TRBJ2-2	TRBD2	many	TRBV28	TGTGCCAGCAGTTTACTAGCGGAAACCGGGGAGCTGTTTTTT	CASSLLAETGELFF
TRBJ2-7	TRBD1	few	TRBV20-1	TGCAGTGCGAACAGGGGCCCCTACGAGCAGTACTTC	CSANRGPYEQYF
TRBJ1-2	TRBD1	-	TRBV7-8	TGTGCCAGCAGCTTAGGAGGGACAGGGGGTCTCTATGGCTACACCTTC	CASSLGGTGGLYGYTF
TRBJ2-2	-	-	TRBV19	TGTGCCAGCAGTACGGCACGGGGCACCGGGGAGCTGTTTTTT	CASSTARGTGELFF
TRBJ2-7	-	-	TRBV28	TGTGCCAGCAGCCCAACAGGGGGGACTACCGAGCAGTACTTC	CASSPTGGTTEQYF
TRBJ2-3	-	-	TRBV6-1	TGTGCCAGCACACAAAGCTTTGTAGTCACAGATACGCAGTATTTT	CASTQSFVVTDTQYF
TRBJ1-5	-	many	TRBV6-1	TGTGCCGGCCCCGAAGTTTCAGGGATGTATAGCAATCAGCCCCAGCATTTT	CAGPEVSGMYSNQPQHF
TRBJ1-5	-	-	TRBV19	TGTGCCAGTAGTATAGCTTATAGGGCGTTCAATCAGCCCCAGCATTTT	CASSIAYRAFNQPQHF
TRBJ1-1	-	many	TRBV10-3	TGTGCCATCAGTGAGTCGCTTCCGGGGACTGAAGCTTTCTTT	CAISESLPGTEAFF
TRBJ2-2	TRBD2	-	TRBV19	TGTGCCAGTAGTATAACAGCGGGAGGGTACACCGGGGAGCTGTTTTTT	CASSITAGGYTGELFF
TRBJ1-2	TRBD1	-	TRBV12-5	TGTGCTAGTGGTTTGGTACAGGGGTATGGCTACACCTTC	CASGLVQGYGYTF
TRBJ2-2	TRBD1	many	TRBV2	TGTGCCAGCAGTGAAGCAGTCAGGGGGCACGGGGAGCTGTTTTTT	CASSEAVRGHGELFF
TRBJ2-7	-	few	TRBV19	TGTGCCAGTAGTAACCGGGACAATACCTACGAGCAGTACTTC	CASSNRDNTYEQYF
TRBJ2-2	TRBD2	-	TRBV11-2	TGTGCCAGCAGCCCGTTCGGACTAGCGCCCGGGGAGCTGTTTTTT	CASSPFGLAPGELFF
TRBJ2-7	-	many	TRBV28	TGTGCCAGCAGTCAGTTCCGGGGGCACGAGCAGTACTTC	CASSQFRGHEQYF
TRBJ2-3	-	-	TRBV6-5	TGTGCCAGCAGTTACTCGGCCGCTTTTGAGTTAGATCGGTGGCCTACGCAGTATTTT	CASSYSAAFELDRWPTQYF
TRBJ1-6	-	few	TRBV27	TGTGCCAGCAGTCCCTACGGCTCGGACTATAATTCACCCCTCCACTTT	CASSPYGSDYNSPLHF
TRBJ2-7	-	few	TRBV6-2/TRBV6-3	TGTGCCAGCAGTTACGGTCAGTCCTACGAGCAGTACTTC	CASSYGQSYEQYF
TRBJ2-5	TRBD1	-	TRBV20-1	TGCAGTGCTCCCGGGACAGGGTATGGGACCCAGTACTTC	CSAPGTGYGTQYF
TRBJ2-5	TRBD2	few	TRBV20-1	TGCAGTGCTAGGGGTCCGGGGGGACAAGAGACCCAGTACTTC	CSARGPGGQETQYF
TRBJ1-2	-	-	TRBV12-5	TGTGCTAGTGGTTTGGGGGGGGGTAGGGTAGATGGCTTCACCTTC	CASGLGGGRVDGFTF
TRBJ2-7	-	many	TRBV14	TGTGCCAGCAGCCGACCCACAGGACCCTACGAGCAGTACTTC	CASSRPTGPYEQYF
TRBJ2-5	TRBD1	many	TRBV2	TGTGCCAGCACGGGACAGGGAGTATCAGAGACCCAGTACTTC	CASTGQGVSETQYF